This TCR beta chain was sequenced for a study of graft-versus-host responses after intestinal transplantation. Study context: Anti-thymocyte globulin was used for induction in all recipients, who then took tacrolimus and steroids for 2 to 4 years. Study-wide findings and caveats: Elevated graft-versus-host to host-versus-graft clonal ratios in allografts were recorded for patients with graft-donor T cell macrochimerism. Early HvG declines after transplant were associated with peak circulating GvH clone levels.

Repertoires were generated with immunoSEQ multiplex PCR, while TCRdb's copy carries only in-frame clones and drops some. Here the sample spans more than 95,000 clones, approximately 90% being singletons. Worth noting for this clone: Its target is not known.

V was pared by 1 base and J by 11 bases, with 8 bases between. The germline gives CDR1 SGHNT, CDR2 YYREEE (reference sequence). This CDR3 region has 11 residues. The TCR originated in a human donor who received an intestinal transplant. V usage is TRBV5-4 and J usage is TRBJ2-3; D perhaps matches TRBD2 (5 bases). Sequencing used unstimulated CD4+ T cells sorted from spleen or lymph node cells, obtained before intestinal transplant. The CDR3 loop reads CASSLPGEQYF. CDR3 DNA: TGTGCCAGCAGCTTGCCCGGGGAGCAGTATTTT.